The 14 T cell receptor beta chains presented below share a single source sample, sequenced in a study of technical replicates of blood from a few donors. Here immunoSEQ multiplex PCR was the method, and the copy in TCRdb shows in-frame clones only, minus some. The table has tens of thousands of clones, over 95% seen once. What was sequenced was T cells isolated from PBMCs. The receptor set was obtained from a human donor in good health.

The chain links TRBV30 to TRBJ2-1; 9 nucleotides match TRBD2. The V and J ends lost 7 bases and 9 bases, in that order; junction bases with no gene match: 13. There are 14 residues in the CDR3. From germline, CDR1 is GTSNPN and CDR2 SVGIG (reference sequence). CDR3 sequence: CASDIGLASSEQFF. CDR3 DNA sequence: TGTGCCTCAGATATCGGACTAGCGTCGAGTGAGCAGTTCTTC.

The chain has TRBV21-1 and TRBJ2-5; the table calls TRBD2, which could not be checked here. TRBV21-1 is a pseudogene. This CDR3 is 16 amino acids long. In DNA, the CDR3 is TGTGCCAGCAGCAAAGTTCCAGCGGGAGGGCGGGAGACCCAGTACTTC. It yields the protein CASSKVPAGGRETQYF.

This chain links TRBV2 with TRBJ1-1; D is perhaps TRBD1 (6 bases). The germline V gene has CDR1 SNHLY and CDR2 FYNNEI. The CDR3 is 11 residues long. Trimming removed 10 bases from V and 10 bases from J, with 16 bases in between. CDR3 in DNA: TGTGCCACTCGCGGTGGGGGCCTAGCTTTCTTT. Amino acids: CATRGGGLAFF.

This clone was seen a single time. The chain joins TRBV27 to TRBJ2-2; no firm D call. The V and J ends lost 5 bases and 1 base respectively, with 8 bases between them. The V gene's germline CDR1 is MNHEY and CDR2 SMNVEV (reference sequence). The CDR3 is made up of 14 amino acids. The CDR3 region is CASSLNRNTGELFF. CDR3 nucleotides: TGTGCCAGCAGTCTAAACAGGAACACCGGGGAGCTGTTTTTT.

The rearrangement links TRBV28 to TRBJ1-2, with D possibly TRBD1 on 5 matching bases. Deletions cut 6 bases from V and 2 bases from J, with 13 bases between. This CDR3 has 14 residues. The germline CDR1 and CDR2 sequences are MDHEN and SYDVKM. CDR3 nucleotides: TGTGCCAGCAGCCAAACAGGACCCAACTATGGCTACACCTTC. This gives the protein CASSQTGPNYGYTF.

The CDR3 sequence: CASSLAREVSYEQYF. DNA of the CDR3: TGTGCCAGCAGCTTAGCCAGGGAGGTGTCCTACGAGCAGTACTTC. The V call is TRBV7-2, the J call TRBJ2-7, with D possibly TRBD2 on 6 matching bases. The length of the CDR3 is 15 residues. Trimming left V 0 bases short and J 1 base short, with 10 bases between. Germline V gives CDR1 SGHTA, CDR2 FQGNSA.

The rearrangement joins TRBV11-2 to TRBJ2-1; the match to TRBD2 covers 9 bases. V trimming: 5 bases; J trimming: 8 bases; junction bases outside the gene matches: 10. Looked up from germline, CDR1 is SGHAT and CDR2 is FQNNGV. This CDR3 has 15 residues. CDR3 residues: CASSPRSSGTYEQFF. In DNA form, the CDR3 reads TGTGCCAGCAGCCCCCGGTCTAGCGGGACGTATGAGCAGTTCTTC.

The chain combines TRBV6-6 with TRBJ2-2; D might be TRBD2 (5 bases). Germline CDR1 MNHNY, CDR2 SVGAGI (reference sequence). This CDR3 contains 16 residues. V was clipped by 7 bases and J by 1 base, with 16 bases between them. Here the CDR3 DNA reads TGTGCCAGCAAGCCAACCGGGATTTTGAACACCGGGGAGCTGTTTTTT. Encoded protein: CASKPTGILNTGELFF.

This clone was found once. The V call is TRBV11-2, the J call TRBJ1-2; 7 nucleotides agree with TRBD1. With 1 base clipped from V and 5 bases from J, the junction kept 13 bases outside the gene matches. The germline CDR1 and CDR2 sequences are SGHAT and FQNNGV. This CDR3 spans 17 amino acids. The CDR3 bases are TGTGCCAGCAGCTTAGTCGCCTACAGGGGCCCTCCATATGGCTACACCTTC. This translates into CASSLVAYRGPPYGYTF. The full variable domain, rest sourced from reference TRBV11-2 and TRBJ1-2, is EAGVAQSPRYKIIEKRQSVAFWCNPISGHATLYWYQQILGQGPKLLIQFQNNGVVDDSQLPKDRFSAERLKGVDSTLKIQPAKLEDSAVYLCASSLVAYRGPPYGYTFGSGTRLTVV.

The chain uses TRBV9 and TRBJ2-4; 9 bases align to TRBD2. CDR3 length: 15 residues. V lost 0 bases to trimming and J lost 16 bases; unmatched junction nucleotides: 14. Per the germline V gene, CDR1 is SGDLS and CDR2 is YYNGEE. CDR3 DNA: TGTGCCAGCAGCGTAGGCGAGGTTGAGCGGGAGGATCTCTACTTC. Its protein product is CASSVGEVEREDLYF.

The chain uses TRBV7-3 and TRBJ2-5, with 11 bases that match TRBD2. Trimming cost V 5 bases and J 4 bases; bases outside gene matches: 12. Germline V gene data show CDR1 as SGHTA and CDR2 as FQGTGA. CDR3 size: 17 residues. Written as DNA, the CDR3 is TGTGCCAGCAGCCTTACCCGGGTAGCGGGAGGGCTAGAGACCCAGTACTTC. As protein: CASSLTRVAGGLETQYF. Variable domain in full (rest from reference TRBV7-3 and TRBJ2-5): GAGVSQTPSNKVTEKGKYVELRCDPISGHTALYWYRQSLGQGPEFLIYFQGTGAADDSGLPNDRFFAVRPEGSVSTLKIQRTERGDSAVYLCASSLTRVAGGLETQYFGPGTRLLVL.

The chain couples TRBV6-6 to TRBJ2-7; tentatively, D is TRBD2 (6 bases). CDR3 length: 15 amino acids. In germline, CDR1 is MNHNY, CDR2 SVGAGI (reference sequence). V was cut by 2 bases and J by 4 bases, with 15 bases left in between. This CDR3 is CASSYGGVIWYEQYF. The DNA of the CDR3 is TGTGCCAGCAGTTACGGAGGGGTTATATGGTACGAGCAGTACTTC.

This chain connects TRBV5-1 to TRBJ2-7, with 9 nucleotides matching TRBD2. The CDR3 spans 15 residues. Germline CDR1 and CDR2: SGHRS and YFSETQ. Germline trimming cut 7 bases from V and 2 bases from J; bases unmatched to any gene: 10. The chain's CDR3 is CASLATSGPTYEQYF. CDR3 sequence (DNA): TGCGCCAGCTTGGCTACTAGCGGGCCGACCTACGAGCAGTACTTC. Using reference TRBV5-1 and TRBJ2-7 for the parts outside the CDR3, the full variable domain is KAGVTQTPRYLIKTRGQQVTLSCSPISGHRSVSWYQQTPGQGLQFLFEYFSETQRNKGNFPGRFSGRQFSNSRSEMNVSTLELGDSALYLCASLATSGPTYEQYFGPGTRLTVT.

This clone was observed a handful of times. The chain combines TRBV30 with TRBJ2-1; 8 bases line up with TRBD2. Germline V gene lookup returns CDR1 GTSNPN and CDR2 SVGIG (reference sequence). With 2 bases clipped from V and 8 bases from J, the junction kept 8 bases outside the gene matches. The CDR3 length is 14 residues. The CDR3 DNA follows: TGTGCCTGGAGTAGCGGGAGCCTTATCGATGAGCAGTTCTTC. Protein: CAWSSGSLIDEQFF.